The 17 T cell receptor beta chains listed next were all sequenced from one sample in a study of post-analysis software for immune sequencing data. Study findings and constraints: Comparison of patients with controls showed about 5 TRBV segments more frequent in patients, TRBV5-6, TRBV5-1 and TRBV20-1 among them.

No cognate antigen is known for these TCRs. Unique molecular identifiers featured in each of the TCR beta cDNA libraries. TCRdb reprocessed the PCR reads with MiXCR, giving one entry per CDR3 protein. The sample has under 650,000 distinct CDR3 sequences; about 40% are singletons. Sequencing used blood. These receptors all come from a girl under 18 with multiple sclerosis.

This clonotype has a handful of counts. V usage is TRBV29-1 and J usage is TRBJ2-7, with D possibly being TRBD1 (5 bases). Between the trimmed V and J ends, which lost 2 bases and 2 bases, there was a span of 13 bases. The germline CDR1 and CDR2 sequences are SQVTM and ANQGSEA. This CDR3 has 14 amino acids. The CDR3 bases are TGCAGCGTTGAATCACATCAGGGTGCCTACGAGCAGTACTTC. It is translated as CSVESHQGAYEQYF.

J is TRBJ1-6 and V is TRBV11-2; 8 nucleotides line up with TRBD1. Germline values: CDR1 SGHAT, CDR2 FQNNGV. This CDR3 has 16 amino acids. V lost 0 bases, J lost 9 bases, and 7 bases stayed unmatched. CDR3: CASSLDYSRGLSPLHF. The CDR3 nucleotides are TGTGCCAGCAGCTTAGATTATTCCAGGGGGCTTTCACCCCTCCACTTT. Full variable domain (remainder filled in from reference TRBV11-2 and TRBJ1-6): EAGVAQSPRYKIIEKRQSVAFWCNPISGHATLYWYQQILGQGPKLLIQFQNNGVVDDSQLPKDRFSAERLKGVDSTLKIQPAKLEDSAVYLCASSLDYSRGLSPLHFGNGTRLTVT.

V is TRBV3-1 and J is TRBJ1-4; 9 positions match TRBD1. This CDR3 has 15 residues. The V segment lost 3 bases and the J segment 5 bases; nucleotides outside the gene matches: 4. Germline V gives CDR1 LGHDT, CDR2 YNNKEL (reference sequence). CDR3 sequence reads: CASSQRTGANEKLFF. The DNA for the CDR3 is TGTGCCAGCAGCCAGAGGACAGGGGCAAATGAAAAACTGTTTTTT.

V gene TRBV12-3 or TRBV12-4 combines with J gene TRBJ2-7; 9 bases line up with TRBD2. This CDR3 contains 14 residues. V lost 4 bases, J lost 3 bases, and 4 bases stayed unmatched. The CDR3 DNA reads as TGTGCCAGCAGTTGGGCTAGCGGGAACTACGAGCAGTACTTC. The encoded protein is CASSWASGNYEQYF.

CDR3 DNA: TGTGCCAGCAGTTACAAGACACAGTCCTATGGCTACACCTTC. Translation gives CASSYKTQSYGYTF. V is TRBV6-6 and J is TRBJ1-2, with D unclear. Trimming removed 2 bases at V and 4 bases at J, with 11 bases between. This CDR3 contains 14 residues. Germline loops: CDR1 MNHNY, CDR2 SVGAGI (reference sequence).

The gene calls are TRBV2 and TRBJ1-5; D unresolved. V was shortened by 6 bases and J by 4 bases, with 13 bases between the two germline ends. Germline CDR1 is SNHLY and CDR2 is FYNNEI. This CDR3 region has 14 residues. CDR3 protein: CASSLDFRNQPQHF. CDR3 DNA: TGTGCCAGCAGCCTGGACTTTAGGAATCAGCCCCAGCATTTT.

This clonotype has only a few counts. The chain links TRBV3-1 to TRBJ2-3; 8 bases agree with TRBD2. The CDR3 spans 13 residues. V was clipped by 5 bases and J by 6 bases; unmatched bases: 4. Germline CDR1 is LGHDT and CDR2 is YNNKEL (reference sequence). The CDR3 reads CASSATSADTQYF. The CDR3 DNA is TGTGCCAGCAGCGCGACTAGCGCCGATACGCAGTATTTT.

This clonotype came up a few times. The V gene is TRBV5-1, the J gene TRBJ1-6; TRBD1 aligns across 7 bases. V lost 3 bases to trimming and J lost 5 bases; unmatched junction nucleotides: 2. The CDR3 totals 14 residues. The germline V gene encodes CDR1 SGHRS and CDR2 YFSETQ. In DNA, the CDR3 is TGCGCCAGCAGCTGGGACAGAGATAATTCACCCCTCCACTTT. It is translated as CASSWDRDNSPLHF. Variable domain in full (rest from reference TRBV5-1 and TRBJ1-6): KAGVTQTPRYLIKTRGQQVTLSCSPISGHRSVSWYQQTPGQGLQFLFEYFSETQRNKGNFPGRFSGRQFSNSRSEMNVSTLELGDSALYLCASSWDRDNSPLHFGNGTRLTVT.

This clonotype was seen a single time. A much bigger clone sits one base away, suggesting this may be a read error. As DNA, the CDR3 is TGTGCCAGCAGGAGCGGGGGTGACACAGATACGCAGTATTTT. Encoded protein: CASRSGGDTDTQYF. The chain combines TRBV6-2 or TRBV6-3 with TRBJ2-3, with 8 bases matching TRBD2. CDR1 is MNHEY, CDR2 SVGEGT, per germline. Trimming took 6 bases from V and 2 from J; bases not matched to a gene: 4. This CDR3 spans 14 amino acids.

This clonotype occurred a few times. The chain is built from TRBV10-3 and TRBJ2-4; D gene unclear. The CDR3 has 15 amino acids. CDR1 is ENHRY and CDR2 is SYGVKD in the germline V gene. V shed 3 bases and J shed 1 base, with 10 bases lying between them. The CDR3, as DNA: TGTGCCATCAGTGACCCCACGTGGGCCAAAAACATTCAGTACTTC. Translating it yields CAISDPTWAKNIQYF.

This clonotype was detected only a few times. The chain has TRBV12-3 or TRBV12-4 and TRBJ1-6, with TRBD1 identical over 8 bases. This CDR3 contains 13 residues. The V gene end was trimmed by 6 bases and the J gene end by 10 bases; junction bases not matched to a gene: 5. The CDR3 nucleotides are TGTGCCAGCAGACGGACAGGGCGGTCACCCCTCCACTTT. Protein product: CASRRTGRSPLHF.

The chain recombines TRBV29-1 with TRBJ2-3; no clear D. The length of the CDR3 is 14 residues. CDR1 SQVTM and CDR2 ANQGSEA come from the germline V gene. V lost 4 bases and J lost 0, with 11 bases in between. As DNA, the CDR3 is TGCAGCGTTGCGGACGGGTCTAGCACAGATACGCAGTATTTT. Translating gives CSVADGSSTDTQYF.

The gene calls are TRBV3-1 and TRBJ2-5; D tentatively reads TRBD1 or TRBD2 (5 bases each). Germline loops: CDR1 LGHDT, CDR2 YNNKEL (reference sequence). CDR3 length: 14 residues. The V end was cut by 6 bases, the J end by 7 bases, with 18 bases between. The CDR3 region has the DNA TGTGCCAGCAGTCCCCCGGGGCCCCAGGGGACCCAGTACTTC. Residues: CASSPPGPQGTQYF.

The genes are TRBV7-9 and TRBJ2-3; unclear D gene. Trimming took off 1 base at V and 3 bases at J, with 5 bases between the two ends. The CDR3 length is 13 residues. The V gene's germline CDR1 is SEHNR and CDR2 FQNEAQ (reference sequence). CDR3 bases: TGTGCCAGCAGCTTAGTGTTGACAGATACGCAGTATTTT. As protein: CASSLVLTDTQYF.

The CDR3 DNA reads as TGTGCCAGCAGCTTAATTCTAGAGACCCAGTACTTC. Its protein product is CASSLILETQYF. The chain carries TRBV7-2 and TRBJ2-5; the D is unclear. The CDR3 is made up of 12 amino acids. V was clipped by 2 bases and J by 4 bases, with 5 bases between them. CDR1 is SGHTA, CDR2 FQGNSA, per germline.

The chain combines TRBV4-1 with TRBJ1-5; perhaps TRBD1 as D (6 bases). Germline CDR1 and CDR2: MGHRA and YSYEKL. The CDR3 sequence is 17 residues long. Trimming pared 0 bases from V and 1 base from J, leaving 13 bases between. CDR3: CASSQEASGASNQPQHF. CDR3 bases: TGCGCCAGCAGCCAAGAGGCGTCGGGGGCGAGCAATCAGCCCCAGCATTTT.

This clonotype was recorded at least ten times. The V call is TRBV12-3 or TRBV12-4, the J call TRBJ1-2; TRBD1 matches at 7 bases. This CDR3 comprises 13 residues. V lost 6 bases, J lost 4 bases, and 5 bases stayed unmatched. CDR3 nucleotides: TGTGCCAGCAGCCAGGGACAGTCCTATGGCTACACCTTC. This codes for CASSQGQSYGYTF.